These T cell receptor beta chains were read from a single sample in a study of blood T cell repertoires in COVID-19. Some clones are missing from TCRdb's copy, which holds only in-frame ones; the method was immunoSEQ multiplex PCR. The sample yields roughly 140,000 clones, roughly 81% seen once. Sequenced: peripheral blood. Every receptor here comes from a human donor with acute or convalescent COVID-19. The donor label of this sample is uncertain. CDR3s include the opening cysteine and the closing phenylalanine or tryptophan. A D gene is named only where the DNA matches it firmly. Clone size, where shown, is once, few, many, or a class for clones that have expanded.

j_call	d_call	v_call	cdr3_length	clone_size	cdr3_nt	cdr3_aa
TRBJ2-1	.	TRBV3-1/TRBV3-2	12	.	TGTGCCAGCAGCCAAGAAAGGGGGGAGCAGTTCTTC	CASSQERGEQFF
TRBJ2-3	TRBD2	TRBV5-6	15	few	TGTGCCAGCAGCCCAGCGGGGGGGCGGAGAGGTACGCAGTATTTT	CASSPAGGRRGTQYF
TRBJ1-3	.	TRBV2	12	.	TGTGCCAGCAGTGGACACGGCGACACCATATATTTT	CASSGHGDTIYF
TRBJ2-5	TRBD2	TRBV6-5	15	.	TGTGCCAGCAGTTGGGGGGGAAAAAAGCAAGAGACCCAGTACTTC	CASSWGGKKQETQYF
TRBJ2-2	.	TRBV29-1	12	.	TGCAGCGTTGGTGGAGTCACCGGGGAGCTGTTTTTT	CSVGGVTGELFF
TRBJ2-1	TRBD1	TRBV12-3/TRBV12-4	10	.	TGTGCCAGCGGGACAGTGGAACAGTTCTTC	CASGTVEQFF
TRBJ2-1	TRBD2	TRBV18	17	.	TGTGCCAGCTCACCACGATCCGGGGGGGACTCCTACAATGAGCAGTTCTTC	CASSPRSGGDSYNEQFF
TRBJ2-2	TRBD2	TRBV10-3	18	.	TGTGCCTCCTCCGGGACTAGCGGGGGGGCAGGGAGCACCGGGGAGCTGTTTTTT	CASSGTSGGAGSTGELFF
TRBJ1-2	TRBD1	TRBV6-6	12	.	TGTGCCAGCAGCACCGACAGGGAGGGCTACACCTTC	CASSTDREGYTF
TRBJ2-1	TRBD2	TRBV5-1	15	.	TGCGCCTCCGGACTAGCGGGGATTTCCTACAATGAGCAGTTCTTC	CASGLAGISYNEQFF
TRBJ1-5	.	TRBV5-6	12	.	TGTGCCAGCAGCCTGAGGAATCAGCCCCAGCATTTT	CASSLRNQPQHF